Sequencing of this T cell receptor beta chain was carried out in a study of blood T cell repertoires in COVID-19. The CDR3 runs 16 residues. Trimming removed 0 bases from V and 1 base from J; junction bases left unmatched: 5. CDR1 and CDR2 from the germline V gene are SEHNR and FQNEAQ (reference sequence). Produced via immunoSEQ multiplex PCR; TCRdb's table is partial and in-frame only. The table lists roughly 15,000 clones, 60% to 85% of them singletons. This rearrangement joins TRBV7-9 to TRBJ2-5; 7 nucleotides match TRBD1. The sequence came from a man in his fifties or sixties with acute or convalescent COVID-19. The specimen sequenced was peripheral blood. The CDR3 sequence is CASSLAVTGTQETQYF. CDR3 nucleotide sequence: TGTGCCAGCAGCTTAGCCGTGACAGGGACCCAAGAGACCCAGTACTTC.